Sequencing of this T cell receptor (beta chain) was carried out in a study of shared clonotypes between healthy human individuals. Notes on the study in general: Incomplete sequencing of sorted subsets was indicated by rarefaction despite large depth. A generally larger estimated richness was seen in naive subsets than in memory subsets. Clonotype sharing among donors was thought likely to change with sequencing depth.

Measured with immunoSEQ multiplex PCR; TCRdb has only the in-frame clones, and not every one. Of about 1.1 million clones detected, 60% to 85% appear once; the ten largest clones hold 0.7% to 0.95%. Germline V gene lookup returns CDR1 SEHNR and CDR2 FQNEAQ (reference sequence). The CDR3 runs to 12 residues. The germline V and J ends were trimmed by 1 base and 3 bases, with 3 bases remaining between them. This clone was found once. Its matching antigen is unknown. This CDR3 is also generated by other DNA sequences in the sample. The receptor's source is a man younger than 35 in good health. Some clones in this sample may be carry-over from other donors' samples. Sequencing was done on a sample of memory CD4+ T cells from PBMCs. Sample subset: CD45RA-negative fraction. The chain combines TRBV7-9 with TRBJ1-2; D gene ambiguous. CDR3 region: CASSLVDYGYTF. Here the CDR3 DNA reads TGTGCCAGCAGCTTAGTTGACTATGGCTACACCTTC.